This T cell receptor beta chain comes out of a study of metastatic and nonmetastatic thyroid tumors. Study information: Repertoire comparisons spanned blood and tumor or nodule tissue from malignant and benign thyroid patients. Study-wide results and caveats: It was reportedly found that TCR beta diversity was significantly higher in malignant thyroid tumors than in benign nodules, a difference seen in both blood and tumor samples.

Authors' processing steps: The distant-metastasis classifier for papillary thyroid cancer was built from CDR3 differences across clinicopathological groups. TCRdb re-analyzed the PCR reads through MiXCR. These V and J calls originate from TCRdb's pipeline instead of the authors' own analysis. The profile shows 25,000 to 30,000 clones, more than 14% of them singletons. The V gene lost 2 bases and the J gene lost 2 bases, with 4 bases spanning the gap. CDR1 and CDR2 from the germline V gene are SEHNR and FQNEAQ (reference sequence). CDR3 size: 12 residues. Thyroid surgery was performed in patients who had received no treatment beforehand. This clone has a handful of counts. Antigen: not known.

The sequencing input was blood. The receptor was isolated from a male donor with papillary thyroid cancer or a benign thyroid nodule (not recorded which). Some clones in this sample may be carry-over from other donors' samples. V is TRBV7-9 and J is TRBJ2-7; D remains ambiguous. CDR3 sequence: CASSLYAYEQYF. The CDR3 nucleotides read TGTGCCAGCAGCTTATATGCCTACGAGCAGTACTTC.